The clone carrying this T cell receptor beta chain was recorded many times. Its specificity is not known. The length of the CDR3 is 12 residues. Per germline, CDR1 DFQATT and CDR2 SNEGSKA (reference sequence). The V end was cut by 1 base, the J end by 4 bases, with 5 bases between. Each cDNA held unique molecular identifiers, and template switching gave it a universal primer site. TCRdb independently ran MiXCR on the 5' RACE reads; one entry per CDR3 protein. The sample shows hundreds of thousands of distinct CDR3 sequences, less than 10% of them seen only once. This specimen comes from a study of identical twins. Study-wide findings and caveats: Sharing of beta out-of-frame sequences by twins showed a weaker excess. Findings came from cross-sectional statistics, without long-term follow-up of donors.

No donor was unhealthy or non-Caucasian. This same sample was also part of a study on yellow fever vaccine responses in identical twins.

Sequenced sample: PBMCs. The V gene is TRBV20-1, the J gene TRBJ1-5, with TRBD1 as a possible D gene (5 bases). This TCR was recovered from a young woman in good health. The CDR3 DNA reads as TGCAGTGCTAGAGCAGGGAATCAGCCCCAGCATTTT. Protein sequence: CSARAGNQPQHF.